A single sample is the source of the 14 T cell receptor beta chains below, sequenced in a study of T cells after yellow fever vaccination. Each CDR3 protein is one row after TCRdb ran MiXCR on the 5' RACE reads. The repertoire holds about 320,000 distinct CDR3 sequences, with roughly 7% as singletons. This specimen consisted of PBMCs, obtained 35 to 50 days after the first yellow fever vaccination. These receptors came from a young man who received the YFV17D yellow fever vaccine.

The CDR3: CASSSSRDEGVEQYV. The CDR3 region has the DNA TGTGCCAGCAGCTCAAGCCGGGACGAAGGGGTCGAGCAGTACGTC. The chain has TRBV7-3 and TRBJ2-7; D is perhaps TRBD1 or TRBD2 (5 bases each). Germline loops: CDR1 SGHTA, CDR2 FQGTGA. This CDR3 is 15 amino acids long. The V and J ends lost 4 bases and 6 bases respectively, with 19 bases between them.

This clonotype showed up many times. The chain employs TRBV10-3 and TRBJ2-7; 7 nucleotides agree with TRBD1. V dropped 1 base and J dropped 2; count of bases not matched to a gene: 5. Germline V gene lookup returns CDR1 ENHRY and CDR2 SYGVKD. CDR3 size: 15 residues. The CDR3 is CAISELDRKPYEQYF. The CDR3 region has the DNA TGTGCCATCAGTGAGTTGGACAGGAAGCCCTACGAGCAGTACTTC.

The rearrangement links TRBV7-2 to TRBJ2-3; TRBD2 might be the D (6 bases). Germline assignment: CDR1 SGHTA and CDR2 FQGNSA. Deletions cut 5 bases from V and 1 base from J, with 16 bases between. The CDR3 runs 16 residues. The CDR3 here is CASSPGGRGGTDTQYF. CDR3 coding DNA: TGTGCCAGCAGCCCAGGCGGTCGCGGGGGCACAGATACGCAGTATTTT.

The chain couples TRBV6-1 to TRBJ2-2; 9 bases fit TRBD1. CDR3 length: 15 amino acids. Trimming cost V 6 bases and J 5 bases; bases outside gene matches: 7. CDR1 and CDR2 (germline): MNHNS, SASEGT. The CDR3: CASRSGTGPTGELFF. Here the CDR3 DNA reads TGTGCCAGCAGATCCGGGACAGGGCCAACCGGGGAGCTGTTTTTT.

The genes are TRBV6-5 and TRBJ1-6; D may be TRBD1 (6 bases). CDR3 length: 14 residues. V was shortened by 2 bases and J by 9 bases, with 11 bases between the two germline ends. Looked up from germline, CDR1 is MNHEY and CDR2 is SVGAGI. The CDR3 is CASSYLQGTSPLHF. CDR3 DNA: TGTGCCAGCAGTTACCTCCAGGGGACTTCACCCCTCCACTTT.

This clonotype appeared a few times. This rearrangement joins TRBV5-8 to TRBJ2-5; 10 bases agree with TRBD2. Per the germline V gene, CDR1 is SGHTS and CDR2 is YDEGEE. This CDR3 is 16 amino acids long. The V segment lost 0 bases and the J segment 3 bases; nucleotides outside the gene matches: 5. CDR3 coding DNA: TGTGCCAGCAGCTTGGCCATAGCGGGGGGTGAAGAGACCCAGTACTTC. This encodes CASSLAIAGGEETQYF. The full variable domain, with the rest looked up from reference TRBV5-8 and TRBJ2-5, is EAGVTQSPTHLIKTRGQQATLRCSPISGHTSVYWYQQALGLGLQFLLWYDEGEERNRGNFPPRFSGRQFPNYSSELNVNALELEDSALYLCASSLAIAGGEETQYFGPGTRLLVL.

Ten or more counts support this clonotype. The V call is TRBV20-1, the J call TRBJ1-3; D gene uncertain. This CDR3 has 12 residues. Germline lookup yields CDR1 DFQATT and CDR2 SNEGSKA (reference sequence). V was pared by 7 bases and J by 0 bases, with 7 bases between. The CDR3 coding sequence is TGCAGTGTTCCGAGCTCTGGAAACACCATATATTTT. It is translated as CSVPSSGNTIYF.

The chain recombines TRBV20-1 with TRBJ1-2, with D tentatively TRBD1 (6 bases). V lost 2 bases and J lost 2, with 15 bases in between. The V gene's germline CDR1 is DFQATT and CDR2 SNEGSKA (reference sequence). This CDR3 spans 15 amino acids. The CDR3 DNA is TGCAGTGCTAGACCAACGAGGGGGGGGAACTATGGCTACACCTTC. As protein: CSARPTRGGNYGYTF.

There are a few counts of this clonotype. V and J are TRBV5-4 and TRBJ2-1; D gene uncertain. This CDR3 has 12 amino acids. CDR1 SGHNT and CDR2 YYREEE come from the germline V gene (reference sequence). Deletions cut 5 bases from V and 9 bases from J, with 12 bases between. Here the CDR3 reads CASSSGFTEQFF. The CDR3 nucleotides are TGTGCCAGCAGTTCCGGTTTCACTGAGCAGTTCTTC. Looking up the rest from reference TRBV5-4 and TRBJ2-1 gives the full variable domain: ETGVTQSPTHLIKTRGQQVTLRCSSQSGHNTVSWYQQALGQGPQFIFQYYREEENGRGNFPPRFSGLQFPNYSSELNVNALELDDSALYLCASSSGFTEQFFGPGTRLTVL.

This clonotype was found a few times. This rearrangement joins TRBV4-2 to TRBJ2-2; the D is unclear. CDR3 size: 17 residues. The V end was cut by 3 bases, the J end by 4 bases, with 18 bases between. CDR1 and CDR2 (germline): LGHNA, YNFKEQ. The CDR3 reads CASSHSPWVSPTGELFF. CDR3 sequence (DNA): TGTGCCAGCAGCCATTCGCCGTGGGTCTCCCCCACCGGGGAGCTGTTTTTT.

This chain uses TRBV25-1 with TRBJ2-2; 7 nucleotides agree with TRBD1. Germline V CDR1 and CDR2: MGHDK, SYGVNS. Losses at the gene ends were 8 bases for V and 9 bases for J; bases not matched to a gene: 9. This CDR3 has 13 amino acids. In nucleotides, the CDR3 is TGTGCCAGCGGTAACAGGGGAAGCTGGGAGCTGTTTTTT. Protein product: CASGNRGSWELFF.

This rearrangement joins TRBV10-3 to TRBJ1-1, with 9 bases fitting TRBD1. Germline CDR1 reads ENHRY; CDR2 reads SYGVKD. Trimming cost V 7 bases and J 1 base; bases outside gene matches: 10. This CDR3 is built from 16 residues. The DNA of the CDR3 is TGTGCCATCACGCGGGCGAGGGGACAGGGGAACACTGAAGCTTTCTTT. Protein sequence: CAITRARGQGNTEAFF.

This clonotype turned up a few times. V is TRBV13 and J is TRBJ2-1; no clear D gene. Per germline, CDR1 PRHDT and CDR2 FYEKMQ (reference sequence). CDR3 length: 12 amino acids. V was trimmed by 2 bases and J by 10 bases, leaving 9 bases between them. The CDR3 loop is CASSLRPNEQFF. CDR3 sequence (DNA): TGTGCCAGCAGCTTACGGCCCAACGAGCAGTTCTTC.

The chain is built from TRBV12-3 or TRBV12-4 and TRBJ1-2; D not certain. The CDR3 consists of 11 residues. The V end lost 8 bases, the J end lost 3 bases, and 7 bases lay between the germline ends. As DNA, the CDR3 is TGTGCCAGCGCCAATGACTATGGCTACACCTTC. Its translation: CASANDYGYTF.